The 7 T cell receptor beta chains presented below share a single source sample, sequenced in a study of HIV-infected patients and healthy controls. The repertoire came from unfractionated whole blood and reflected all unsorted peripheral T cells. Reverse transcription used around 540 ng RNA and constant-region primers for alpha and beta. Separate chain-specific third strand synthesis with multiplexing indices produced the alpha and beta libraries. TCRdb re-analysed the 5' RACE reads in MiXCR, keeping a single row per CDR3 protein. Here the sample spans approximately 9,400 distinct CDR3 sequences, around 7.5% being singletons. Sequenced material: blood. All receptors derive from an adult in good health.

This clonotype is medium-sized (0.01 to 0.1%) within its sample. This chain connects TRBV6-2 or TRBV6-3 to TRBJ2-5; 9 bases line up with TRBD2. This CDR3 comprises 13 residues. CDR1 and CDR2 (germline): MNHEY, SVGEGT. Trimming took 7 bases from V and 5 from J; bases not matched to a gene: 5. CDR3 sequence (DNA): TGTGCCAGCAACAGCGGGAGGTTTGAGACCCAGTACTTC. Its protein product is CASNSGRFETQYF.

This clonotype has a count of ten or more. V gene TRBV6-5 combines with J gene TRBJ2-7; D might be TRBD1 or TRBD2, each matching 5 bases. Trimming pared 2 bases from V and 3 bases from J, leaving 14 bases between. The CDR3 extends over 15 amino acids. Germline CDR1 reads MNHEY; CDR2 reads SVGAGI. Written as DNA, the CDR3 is TGTGCCAGCAGTTACCTCGGGGCAAACTACTACGAGCAGTACTTC. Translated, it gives CASSYLGANYYEQYF.

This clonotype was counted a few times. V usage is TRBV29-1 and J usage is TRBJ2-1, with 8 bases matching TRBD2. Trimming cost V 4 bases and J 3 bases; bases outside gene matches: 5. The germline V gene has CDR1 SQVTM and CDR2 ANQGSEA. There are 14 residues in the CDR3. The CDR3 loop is CSVAQAGDYNEQFF. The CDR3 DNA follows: TGCAGCGTTGCACAAGCGGGGGACTACAATGAGCAGTTCTTC.

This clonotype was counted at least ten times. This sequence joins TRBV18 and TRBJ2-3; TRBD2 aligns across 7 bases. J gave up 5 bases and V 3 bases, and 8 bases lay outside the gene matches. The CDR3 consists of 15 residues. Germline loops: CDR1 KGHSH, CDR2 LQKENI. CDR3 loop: CASSPAPASGDTQYF. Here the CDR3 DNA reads TGTGCCAGCTCACCTGCTCCTGCTAGCGGAGATACGCAGTATTTT.

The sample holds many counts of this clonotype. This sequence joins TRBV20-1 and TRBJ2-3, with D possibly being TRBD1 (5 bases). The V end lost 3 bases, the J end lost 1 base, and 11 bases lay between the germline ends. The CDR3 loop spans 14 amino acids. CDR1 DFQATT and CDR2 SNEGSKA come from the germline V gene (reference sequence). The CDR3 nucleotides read TGCAGTGCTAGGGGGCACTTGGGCACAGATACGCAGTATTTT. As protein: CSARGHLGTDTQYF.

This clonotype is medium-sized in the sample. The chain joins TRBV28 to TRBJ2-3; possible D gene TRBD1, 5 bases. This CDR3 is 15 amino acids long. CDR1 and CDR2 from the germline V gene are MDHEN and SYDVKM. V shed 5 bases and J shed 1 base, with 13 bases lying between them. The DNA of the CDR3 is TGTGCCAGCAGTCCCCCCGACAGACGCACAGATACGCAGTATTTT. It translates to CASSPPDRRTDTQYF. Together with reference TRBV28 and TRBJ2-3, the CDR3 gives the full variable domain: DVKVTQSSRYLVKRTGEKVFLECVQDMDHENMFWYRQDPGLGLRLIYFSYDVKMKEKGDIPEGYSVSREKKERFSLILESASTNQTSMYLCASSPPDRRTDTQYFGPGTRLTVL.

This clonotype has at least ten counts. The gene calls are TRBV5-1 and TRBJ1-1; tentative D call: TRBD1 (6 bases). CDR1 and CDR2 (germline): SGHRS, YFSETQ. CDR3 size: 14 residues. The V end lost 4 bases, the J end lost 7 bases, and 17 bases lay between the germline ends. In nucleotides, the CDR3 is TGCGCCAGCAGCGAGGACAGTTTCTTTGGTGAAGCTTTCTTT. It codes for CASSEDSFFGEAFF.